Included here is one TCR beta chain sequence, with context. This CDR3 has 15 residues. Per germline, CDR1 SGHAT and CDR2 FQNNGV. With V trimmed by 6 bases and J by 3 bases, 8 bases remained unmatched. The sample is drawn from a study of shared clonotypes between healthy human individuals. Study-level background: Three CD4 naive, three CD4 memory, two CD8 naive and one CD8 memory plate were used per donor.

CD8 cells classed as naive were CD45RO-negative and positively selected for CCR7, excluding terminally differentiated effector memory CD45RA+ cells. Adults of Caucasian background living in Nashville, Tennessee made up all donors. TCRdb keeps only in-frame clones here, not all; method: immunoSEQ multiplex PCR. The sample consists of some 2 million clones, just under 95% of them appearing once. This receptor was obtained from a man younger than 30 in good health. Sequencing used naive CD8+ T cells sorted from blood. The chain uses TRBV11-2 and TRBJ2-3; 8 positions agree with TRBD2. As DNA, the CDR3 is TGTGCCAGCAGACAAAGCGGGGGAGAAACAGATACGCAGTATTTT. This gives the protein CASRQSGGETDTQYF.